This TCR beta chain was sequenced for a study of blood T cell repertoires in COVID-19. Study context: T cells, B-cell-depleted T cells, or PBMCs provided the cDNA or gDNA that served as material.

The table came from immunoSEQ multiplex PCR; TCRdb's copy has only in-frame clones and leaves some out. The table records under 85,000 clones, roughly 78% of them present only once. Sequencing was done on a sample of peripheral blood. This TCR was sampled from a human donor in a cohort sampled during active COVID-19.

Here the CDR3 reads CSVDAGGHGYTF. CDR3 in DNA: TGCAGCGTTGACGCAGGGGGCCATGGCTACACCTTC. V and J are TRBV29-1 and TRBJ1-2, with 8 nucleotides matching TRBD1. Germline CDR1 is SQVTM and CDR2 is ANQGSEA. The CDR3 has 12 amino acids. V was pared by 3 bases and J by 6 bases, with 3 bases of the junction left unmatched.